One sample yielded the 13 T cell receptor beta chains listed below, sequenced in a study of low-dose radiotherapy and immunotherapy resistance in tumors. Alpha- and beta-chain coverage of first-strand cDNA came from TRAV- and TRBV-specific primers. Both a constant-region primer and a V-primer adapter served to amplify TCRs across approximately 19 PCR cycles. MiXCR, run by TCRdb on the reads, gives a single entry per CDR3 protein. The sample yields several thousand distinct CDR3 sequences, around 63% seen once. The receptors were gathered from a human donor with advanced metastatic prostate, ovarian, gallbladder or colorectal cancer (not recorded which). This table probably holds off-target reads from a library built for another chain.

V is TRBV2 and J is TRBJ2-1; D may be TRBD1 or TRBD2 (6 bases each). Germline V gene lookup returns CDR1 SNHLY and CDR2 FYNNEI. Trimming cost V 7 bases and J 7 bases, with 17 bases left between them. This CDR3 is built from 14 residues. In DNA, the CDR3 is TGTGCCAGCAAGAGGGGGGTTGGATCAAATGAGCAGTTCTTC. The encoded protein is CASKRGVGSNEQFF.

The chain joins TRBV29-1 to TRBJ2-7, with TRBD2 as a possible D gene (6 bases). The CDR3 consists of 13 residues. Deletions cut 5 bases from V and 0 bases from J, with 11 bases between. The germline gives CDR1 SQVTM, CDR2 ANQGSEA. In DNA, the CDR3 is TGCAGCGTTCGGGGGTCCAGCTCCTACGAGCAGTACTTC. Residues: CSVRGSSSYEQYF.

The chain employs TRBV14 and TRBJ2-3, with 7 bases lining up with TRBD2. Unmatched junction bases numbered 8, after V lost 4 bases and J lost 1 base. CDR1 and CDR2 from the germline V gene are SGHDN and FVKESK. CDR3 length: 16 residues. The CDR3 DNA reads TGTGCCAGCAGCCTCCGGCGGGGGAGAGGCACAGATACGCAGTATTTT. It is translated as CASSLRRGRGTDTQYF.

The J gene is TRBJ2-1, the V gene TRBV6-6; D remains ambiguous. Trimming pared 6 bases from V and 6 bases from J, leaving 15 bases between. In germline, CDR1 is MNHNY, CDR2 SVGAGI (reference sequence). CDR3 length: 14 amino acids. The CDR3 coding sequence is TGTGCCAGCAGCTCGGCCTCCCTAGGCAATGAGCAGTTCTTC. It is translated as CASSSASLGNEQFF.

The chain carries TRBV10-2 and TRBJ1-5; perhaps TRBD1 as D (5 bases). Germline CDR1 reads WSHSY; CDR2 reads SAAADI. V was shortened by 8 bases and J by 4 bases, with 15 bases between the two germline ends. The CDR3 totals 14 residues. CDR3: CASGAELKNQPQHF. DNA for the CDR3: TGCGCCAGCGGGGCCGAGTTGAAAAATCAGCCCCAGCATTTT.

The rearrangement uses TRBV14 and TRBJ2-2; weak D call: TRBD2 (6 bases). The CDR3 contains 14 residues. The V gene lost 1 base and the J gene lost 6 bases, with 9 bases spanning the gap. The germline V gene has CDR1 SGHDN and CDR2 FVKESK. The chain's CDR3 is CASSQGTTPGELFF. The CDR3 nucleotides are TGTGCCAGCAGCCAAGGGACTACCCCCGGGGAGCTGTTTTTT.

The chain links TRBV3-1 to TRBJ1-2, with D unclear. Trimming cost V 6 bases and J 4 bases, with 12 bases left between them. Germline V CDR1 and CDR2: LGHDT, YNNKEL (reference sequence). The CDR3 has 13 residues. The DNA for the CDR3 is TGTGCCAGCAGGGCGGCCGGGCTCTATGGCTACACCTTC. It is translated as CASRAAGLYGYTF. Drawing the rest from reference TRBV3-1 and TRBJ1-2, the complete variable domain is DTAVSQTPKYLVTQMGNDKSIKCEQNLGHDTMYWYKQDSKKFLKIMFSYNNKELIINETVPNRFSPKSPDKAHLNLHINSLELGDSAVYFCASRAAGLYGYTFGSGTRLTVV.

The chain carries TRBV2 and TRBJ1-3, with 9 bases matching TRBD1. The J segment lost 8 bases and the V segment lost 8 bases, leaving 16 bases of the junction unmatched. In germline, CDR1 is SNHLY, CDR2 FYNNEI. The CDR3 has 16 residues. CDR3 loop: CASLSGTGQFWDTIYF. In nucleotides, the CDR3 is TGTGCCAGCCTATCCGGGACAGGGCAGTTCTGGGACACCATATATTTT. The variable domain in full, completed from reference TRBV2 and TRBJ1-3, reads EPEVTQTPSHQVTQMGQEVILRCVPISNHLYFYWYRQILGQKVEFLVSFYNNEISEKSEIFDDQFSVERPDGSNFTLKIRSTKLEDSAMYFCASLSGTGQFWDTIYFGEGSWLTVV.

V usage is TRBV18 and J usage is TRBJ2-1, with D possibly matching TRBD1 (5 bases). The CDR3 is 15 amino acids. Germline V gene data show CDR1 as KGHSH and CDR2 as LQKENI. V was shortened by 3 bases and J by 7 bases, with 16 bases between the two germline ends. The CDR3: CASSPSGQGRNEQFF. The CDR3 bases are TGTGCCAGCTCACCGTCCGGGCAGGGAAGGAATGAGCAGTTCTTC.

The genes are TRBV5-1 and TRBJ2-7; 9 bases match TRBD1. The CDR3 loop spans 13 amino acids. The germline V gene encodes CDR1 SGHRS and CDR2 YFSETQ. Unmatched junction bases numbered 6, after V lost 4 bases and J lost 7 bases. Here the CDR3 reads CASSPGTGKEQYF. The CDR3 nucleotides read TGCGCCAGCAGCCCTGGGACAGGGAAAGAGCAGTACTTC.

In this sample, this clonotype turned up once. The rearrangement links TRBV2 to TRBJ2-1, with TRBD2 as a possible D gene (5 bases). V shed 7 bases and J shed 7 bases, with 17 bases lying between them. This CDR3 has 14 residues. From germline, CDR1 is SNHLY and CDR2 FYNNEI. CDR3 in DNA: TGTGCCAGCAATAGTAGGGTAACGGGGAATGAGCAGTTCTTC. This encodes CASNSRVTGNEQFF.

The CDR3 nucleotides are TGTGCCAGCAGCTGGGGGAGAGCTTACGAGCAGTACTTC. Its translation: CASSWGRAYEQYF. The V call is TRBV2, the J call TRBJ2-7; the D gene could be TRBD1 or TRBD2 (5 bases each). Germline V gene lookup returns CDR1 SNHLY and CDR2 FYNNEI. V was trimmed by 6 bases and J by 4 bases, leaving 13 bases between them. There are 13 residues in the CDR3.

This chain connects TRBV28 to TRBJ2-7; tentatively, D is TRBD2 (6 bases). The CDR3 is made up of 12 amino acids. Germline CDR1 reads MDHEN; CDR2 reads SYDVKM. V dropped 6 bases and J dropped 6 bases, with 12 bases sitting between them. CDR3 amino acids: CASSRRLGEQYF. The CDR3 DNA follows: TGTGCCAGCAGCCGAAGACTAGGCGAGCAGTACTTC.